This T cell receptor (beta chain) was profiled in a study of T cells in Graves' hyperthyroidism and ophthalmopathy. The wider study: The initial diagnosis was the point when peripheral blood was collected, ahead of any treatment.

Study findings and constraints: The model foresaw ophthalmopathy a median around 6.8 months prior to onset.

Researchers amplified the TCR beta CDR3 regions from RNA transcripts. Researchers ran a first-round RT-PCR on the TCR CDR3 using the HTBI primer set. TCRdb processed the multiplex PCR reads anew with MiXCR; each CDR3 protein has one entry. The table records about 700,000 distinct CDR3 sequences, approximately 14% of them present only once. Losses at the gene ends were 2 bases for V and 0 bases for J; bases not matched to a gene: 13. CDR3 length equals 19 residues. Germline V gives CDR1 SGHTA, CDR2 FQGTGA. A roughly 10 ml volume of fresh peripheral blood provided the PBMCs. This clonotype was detected ten times or more. Antigen unknown.

The TCR sequence derives from a woman between 18 and 29 years old with Graves' hyperthyroidism. The V gene is TRBV7-3, the J gene TRBJ2-7, with TRBD2 matching 10 bases. The sequencing input was blood. Written as DNA, the CDR3 is TGTGCCAGCAGCTTATCAGGGGCGTTCACTAGCGGGAACTCCTACGAGCAGTACTTC. This codes for CASSLSGAFTSGNSYEQYF. The variable domain in full, with the rest retrieved from reference TRBV7-3 and TRBJ2-7, is GAGVSQTPSNKVTEKGKYVELRCDPISGHTALYWYRQSLGQGPEFLIYFQGTGAADDSGLPNDRFFAVRPEGSVSTLKIQRTERGDSAVYLCASSLSGAFTSGNSYEQYFGPGTRLTVT.